The T cell receptor beta chain described here comes from a study of cytomegalovirus exposure and HLA in healthy donors. PCR amplification relied on 60 Vbeta primers (plus 13 Jbeta primers). Profiling relied on immunoSEQ multiplex PCR, and the TCRdb table lists in-frame clones only, not all of them. The sample has approximately 170,000 clones, 60% to 80% seen once. V lost 3 bases and J 4 bases, leaving 15 bases between the germline ends. The germline gives CDR1 SQVTM, CDR2 ANQGSEA. This CDR3 region has 14 residues. The J gene is TRBJ1-1, the V gene TRBV29-1; D perhaps matches TRBD1 (5 bases). Sequenced sample: PBMCs. The receptor comes from a woman under 30 in good health and CMV-seronegative. This CDR3 is CSVEVRGAITEAFF. As DNA, the CDR3 is TGCAGCGTTGAGGTAAGGGGTGCGATCACTGAAGCTTTCTTT.